This T cell receptor beta chain was captured in a study of T-cell memory formation after mild COVID-19. Background on the study: TCR clusters largely stayed donor specific.

This clonotype came up a few times. Its cognate antigen is unknown. TCRdb reprocessed the 5' RACE reads with MiXCR, giving one entry per CDR3 protein. The sample has 160,000 or so distinct CDR3 sequences, around a third seen once. This CDR3 is built from 13 residues. The germline CDR1 and CDR2 sequences are KGHDR and SFDVKD. With 8 bases removed from V and 2 bases from J, the gap between germline ends came to 9 bases. Notes on the study in general: Shrinking CD4+ clones were chiefly CM and EM; CD8+ ones were chiefly EMRA. The finding that pre-infection memory included some responding clones suggested that cross-reactive memory joined.

The sequenced sample was PBMCs or a T cell subset sorted from them (not recorded which). This TCR came from an adult woman who had mild COVID-19 (a few samples of this study predate the infection). Cell type and time point are not known. V and J are TRBV24-1 and TRBJ2-1; D tentatively fits TRBD1 or TRBD2 (6 bases each). This chain's CDR3 is CATKGGTYNEQFF. In nucleotides, the CDR3 is TGTGCCACCAAGGGGGGCACCTACAATGAGCAGTTCTTC.